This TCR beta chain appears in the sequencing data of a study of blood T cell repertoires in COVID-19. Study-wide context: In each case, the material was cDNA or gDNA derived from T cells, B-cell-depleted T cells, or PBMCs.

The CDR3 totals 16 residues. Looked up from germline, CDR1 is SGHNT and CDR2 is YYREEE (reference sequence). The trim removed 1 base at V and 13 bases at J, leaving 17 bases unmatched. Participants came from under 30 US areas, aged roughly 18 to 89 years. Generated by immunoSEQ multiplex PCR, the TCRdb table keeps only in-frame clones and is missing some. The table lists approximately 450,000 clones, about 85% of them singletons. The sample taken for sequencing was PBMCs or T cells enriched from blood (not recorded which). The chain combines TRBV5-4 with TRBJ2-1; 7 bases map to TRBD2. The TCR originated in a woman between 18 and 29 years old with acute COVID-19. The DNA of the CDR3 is TGTGCCAGCAGCTTGTCCGGAGGCGGGAGAGCGGAAGAACAGTTCTTC. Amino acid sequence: CASSLSGGGRAEEQFF.